Listed here are 24 T cell receptor beta chains from one sample, sequenced in a study of T-cell reconstitution after alpha-beta-depleted transplantation in children. It was with unique molecular identifiers that the TCRbeta library was prepared. TCRdb processed the PCR reads anew with MiXCR; each CDR3 protein has one entry. The data show just over 950,000 distinct CDR3 sequences, 25% to 30% seen once. The material sequenced was PBMCs, mostly from graft donor cells, taken 360 days after TCRalphabeta/CD19-depleted stem cell transplant. These receptor sequences come from a boy under three years old who had a stem cell transplant for SCID, so the T cells may come from the graft donor.

This chain links TRBV20-1 with TRBJ1-3, with D perhaps TRBD1 (6 bases). V lost 5 bases to trimming and J lost 0 bases, with 11 bases between them. Germline loops: CDR1 DFQATT, CDR2 SNEGSKA (reference sequence). The CDR3 runs 14 residues. The CDR3 is CSAADRVSGNTIYF. CDR3 coding DNA: TGCAGTGCTGCGGACAGAGTCTCTGGAAACACCATATATTTT.

This clonotype occurred a few times. The gene calls are TRBV27 and TRBJ2-3; TRBD1 matches at 8 bases. Germline V lookup: CDR1 MNHEY, CDR2 SMNVEV (reference sequence). The CDR3 has 15 amino acids. J was trimmed by 1 base and V by 1 base; bases with no gene match: 1. This CDR3 is CASSLLTGGTDTQYF. The CDR3 bases are TGTGCCAGCAGTTTATTGACAGGGGGCACAGATACGCAGTATTTT.

V and J are TRBV25-1 and TRBJ1-4; D is perhaps TRBD1 (6 bases). V dropped 4 bases and J dropped 2 bases, with 11 bases sitting between them. Germline V gives CDR1 MGHDK, CDR2 SYGVNS. The CDR3 runs 15 residues. As DNA, the CDR3 is TGTGCCAGCAGTGCAAGGACAGTCACTAATGAAAAACTGTTTTTT. Translated, it gives CASSARTVTNEKLFF. The full variable domain, its missing parts supplied by reference TRBV25-1 and TRBJ1-4, is EADIYQTPRYLVIGTGKKITLECSQTMGHDKMYWYQQDPGMELHLIHYSYGVNSTEKGDLSSESTVSRIRTEHFPLTLESARPSHTSQYLCASSARTVTNEKLFFGSGTQLSVL.

This chain connects TRBV29-1 to TRBJ1-3; D is ambiguous. Trimming took off 4 bases at V and 4 bases at J, with 8 bases between the two ends. CDR1 SQVTM and CDR2 ANQGSEA come from the germline V gene. CDR3 length equals 12 residues. This CDR3 reads CSVGIGGNTIYF. The DNA of the CDR3 is TGCAGCGTTGGAATCGGGGGAAACACCATATATTTT.

This clonotype was detected a few times. V is TRBV20-1 and J is TRBJ1-5; perhaps TRBD1 as D (6 bases). Between the trimmed V and J ends, which lost 4 bases and 4 bases, there was a span of 26 bases. The germline CDR1 and CDR2 sequences are DFQATT and SNEGSKA (reference sequence). The CDR3 is 18 amino acids. The CDR3 DNA is TGCAGTGCTACCTTTCTTTCGACCGGGACACCTAGGAATCAGCCCCAGCATTTT. It encodes CSATFLSTGTPRNQPQHF.

The J gene is TRBJ2-7, the V gene TRBV3-1, with 9 bases lining up with TRBD2. Germline CDR1 reads LGHDT; CDR2 reads YNNKEL (reference sequence). The trim removed 6 bases at V and 3 bases at J, leaving 6 bases unmatched. The CDR3 contains 14 residues. CDR3 coding DNA: TGTGCCAGCAGTCCCCGGACTAGCGTCTACGAGCAGTACTTC. This encodes CASSPRTSVYEQYF.

This clonotype was counted once. The rearrangement joins TRBV2 to TRBJ2-2; D uncertain. With 4 bases removed from V and 7 bases from J, the gap between germline ends came to 10 bases. The length of the CDR3 is 13 residues. Looked up from germline, CDR1 is SNHLY and CDR2 is FYNNEI. CDR3 region: CASSASLVGELFF. CDR3 coding DNA: TGTGCCAGCAGTGCCTCATTGGTCGGGGAGCTGTTTTTT.

This clonotype was counted many times. The J gene is TRBJ2-1, the V gene TRBV11-2; 8 bases are shared with TRBD1. Germline trimming cut 4 bases from V and 4 bases from J; bases unmatched to any gene: 9. CDR3 size: 16 residues. The germline V gene has CDR1 SGHAT and CDR2 FQNNGV. The CDR3: CASSSPTGDHYNEQFF. The CDR3, as DNA: TGTGCCAGCAGCTCGCCGACAGGGGATCATTACAATGAGCAGTTCTTC.

The chain combines TRBV20-1 with TRBJ2-5; the match to TRBD2 covers 10 bases. The V and J ends lost 0 bases and 5 bases, in that order; junction bases with no gene match: 9. CDR3 length: 16 residues. Germline loops: CDR1 DFQATT, CDR2 SNEGSKA (reference sequence). The CDR3 coding sequence is TGCAGTGCTAGAGAGCTGCTAGCGGGGGCACTTGAGACCCAGTACTTC. Translating it yields CSARELLAGALETQYF.

The genes are TRBV20-1 and TRBJ2-7; no reliable D call. This CDR3 is built from 11 residues. Germline CDR1 and CDR2: DFQATT and SNEGSKA (reference sequence). The germline V and J ends were trimmed by 8 bases and 3 bases, with 11 bases remaining between them. This chain's CDR3 is CSYDTNYEQYF. The CDR3 nucleotides read TGCAGTTACGACACCAACTACGAGCAGTACTTC.

The genes are TRBV7-8 and TRBJ2-1; maybe TRBD2 (5 bases). This CDR3 comprises 13 residues. The germline V gene encodes CDR1 SGHVS and CDR2 FQNEAQ. V dropped 5 bases and J dropped 6 bases, with 11 bases sitting between them. CDR3 amino acids: CASSPGNRNEQFF. DNA for the CDR3: TGTGCCAGCAGCCCCGGGAACCGCAATGAGCAGTTCTTC.

This clonotype came up a few times. The V gene is TRBV5-1, the J gene TRBJ2-7; D could derive from TRBD1 or TRBD2 (6 bases each). Trimming pared 10 bases from V and 7 bases from J, leaving 21 bases between. Germline V CDR1 and CDR2: SGHRS, YFSETQ. The CDR3 extends over 13 amino acids. Written as DNA, the CDR3 is TGCGCCGGGGCCGGACAGCCCGGAGGGGAGCAGTACTTC. Amino acid sequence: CAGAGQPGGEQYF.

The chain is built from TRBV11-2 and TRBJ2-6; TRBD1 matches at 8 bases. The germline gives CDR1 SGHAT, CDR2 FQNNGV. After removal of 5 bases from V and 3 bases from J, the junction contained 12 bases not matched to a gene. The CDR3 has 18 amino acids. CDR3 bases: TGTGCCAGCAGCCTATACAGGGGGAAGGCTGGTGGGGCCAACGTCCTGACTTTC. It yields the protein CASSLYRGKAGGANVLTF.

This clonotype came up a few times. V and J are TRBV10-3 and TRBJ2-3, with TRBD2 matching 11 bases. CDR3 length equals 18 residues. Germline lookup yields CDR1 ENHRY and CDR2 SYGVKD. V trimming: 6 bases; J trimming: 2 bases; junction bases outside the gene matches: 13. The CDR3 is CAIRKLAGDSPHTDTQYF. The CDR3 DNA reads TGTGCCATCAGGAAACTAGCGGGGGACTCCCCCCACACAGATACGCAGTATTTT.

V is TRBV18 and J is TRBJ2-7, with 10 bases aligning to TRBD1. Germline V gene sequence: CDR1 KGHSH, CDR2 LQKENI. The trim removed 3 bases at V and 5 bases at J, leaving 4 bases unmatched. CDR3 length: 14 residues. Here the CDR3 reads CASSPTGTGDEQYF. The CDR3 nucleotides read TGTGCCAGCTCACCTACCGGGACAGGGGACGAGCAGTACTTC.

The chain couples TRBV28 to TRBJ2-4; D could derive from TRBD1 or TRBD2 (6 bases each). Germline V gives CDR1 MDHEN, CDR2 SYDVKM. This CDR3 is 20 amino acids long. The germline V and J ends were trimmed by 6 bases and 0 bases, with 27 bases remaining between them. In DNA form, the CDR3 reads TGTGCCAGCAGGGAGGGGGTTGGACGTTCCCTGCTTATAGCCAAAAACATTCAGTACTTC. Translation: CASREGVGRSLLIAKNIQYF.

The rearrangement joins TRBV24-1 to TRBJ1-4; D is uncertain. The CDR3 sequence is 16 residues long. Germline values: CDR1 KGHDR, CDR2 SFDVKD. V lost 9 bases and J lost 0, with 16 bases in between. The CDR3 DNA follows: TGTGCCACCCTTCACCTTTTCTTCGCAACTAATGAAAAACTGTTTTTT. It is translated as CATLHLFFATNEKLFF.

The chain carries TRBV5-1 and TRBJ1-1; 8 bases fit TRBD1. Germline trimming cut 4 bases from V and 3 bases from J; bases unmatched to any gene: 5. CDR1 is SGHRS and CDR2 is YFSETQ in the germline V gene. The CDR3 has 14 amino acids. The CDR3 region has the DNA TGCGCCAGCAGCCATGACAGGGGTGACACTGAAGCTTTCTTT. This codes for CASSHDRGDTEAFF.

In its sample, this clonotype was seen a few times. This sequence joins TRBV29-1 and TRBJ2-3, with TRBD2 identical over 8 bases. CDR3 size: 15 residues. With V trimmed by 6 bases and J by 0 bases, 8 bases remained unmatched. Germline CDR1 is SQVTM and CDR2 is ANQGSEA. The CDR3 protein is CSVGTAGASTDTQYF. CDR3 DNA sequence: TGCAGCGTCGGTACAGCGGGGGCCAGCACAGATACGCAGTATTTT.

V and J are TRBV4-3 and TRBJ2-5; D is unclear. CDR3 size: 17 residues. The V gene lost 2 bases and the J gene lost 0 bases, with 16 bases spanning the gap. Per germline, CDR1 LGHNA and CDR2 YSLEER. CDR3 in DNA: TGCGCCAGCAGCCAAAAATTTGATGGGTGGTACCAAGAGACCCAGTACTTC. Residues: CASSQKFDGWYQETQYF.

The rearrangement joins TRBV20-1 to TRBJ2-3; D is possibly TRBD2 (7 bases). CDR1 and CDR2 (germline): DFQATT, SNEGSKA (reference sequence). The CDR3 totals 15 residues. V lost 6 bases to trimming and J lost 2 bases, with 18 bases between them. The CDR3 protein is CSASGGPSYTDTQYF. The CDR3 region has the DNA TGCAGTGCCTCCGGGGGGCCCAGTTACACAGATACGCAGTATTTT.

This clonotype was seen a few times. CDR3 DNA sequence: TGCAGTGCTAGAGATCTGTGGGGTGGTGGCTACACCTTC. It yields the protein CSARDLWGGGYTF. The chain combines TRBV20-1 with TRBJ1-2; D ambiguous. Germline CDR1 is DFQATT and CDR2 is SNEGSKA (reference sequence). Trimming removed 0 bases at V and 7 bases at J, with 12 bases between. The CDR3 length is 13 residues.

This clonotype turned up a few times. V usage is TRBV7-2 and J usage is TRBJ1-1, with D maybe TRBD1 (5 bases). CDR1 SGHTA and CDR2 FQGNSA come from the germline V gene. V was pared by 5 bases and J by 5 bases, with 15 bases between. This CDR3 comprises 14 residues. CDR3 coding DNA: TGTGCCAGCAGCACGTTGCAGGGTGGTACTGAAGCTTTCTTT. Its translation: CASSTLQGGTEAFF.

The CDR3 DNA reads as TGTGCCAGCAGTTTTGGACAGTTGGGGCAGTTCTTC. Translation gives CASSFGQLGQFF. V usage is TRBV12-3 or TRBV12-4 and J usage is TRBJ2-1, with D maybe TRBD1 (6 bases). CDR3 length: 12 amino acids. Deletions cut 3 bases from V and 12 bases from J, with 12 bases between.